This entry describes one TCR beta chain. This sample was included in a study of T cell repertoires in cytomegalovirus infection. One entry per CDR3 protein results from TCRdb running MiXCR on the reads. The profile shows around 530,000 distinct CDR3 sequences, 16% of them singletons. The germline V gene encodes CDR1 MNHNS and CDR2 SASEGT. J gave up 2 bases and V 6 bases, and 6 bases lay outside the gene matches. The CDR3 consists of 15 residues. The TCR sequence derives from a human donor in good health (CMV status not recorded). Some clones in this sample may be carry-over from other donors' samples. Material: CD8+ T cells from PBMCs. This sequence joins TRBV6-1 and TRBJ2-7; 11 nucleotides agree with TRBD1. In DNA, the CDR3 is TGTGCCAGCAGAAAAGGGACAGGGGGAACCTACGAGCAGTACTTC. Its translation: CASRKGTGGTYEQYF.